The sequence of this T cell receptor beta chain was determined in a study of T cells in Graves' hyperthyroidism and ophthalmopathy. Study-wide results and limits: Before onset, by a median of around 6.4 months, the model predicted ophthalmopathy.

This clonotype has only a few counts. Its antigen remains unknown. TCR beta CDR3 regions were amplified from RNA. When the TCR CDR3 underwent first-round RT-PCR, the HTBI primer set was used. One entry per CDR3 protein results from TCRdb running MiXCR on the multiplex PCR reads. The data show a few hundred thousand distinct CDR3 sequences, with around a sixth seen just once and around 50% held by the top ten. Stable hyperthyroidism: no ophthalmopathy progression over 18 months of follow-up. Every diagnosis used clinical symptoms, serum thyroxine and TRAb, thyroid ultrasound and orbital computed tomography. The authors obtained PBMCs from roughly 9.7 ml of fresh peripheral blood. The specimen was blood. The TCR sequence derives from a woman in her forties or fifties with Graves' hyperthyroidism.

The CDR3: CASSGQGSYNSPLHF. CDR3 bases: TGTGCCAGCAGTGGGCAGGGATCCTATAATTCACCCCTCCACTTT. The gene calls are TRBV25-1 and TRBJ1-6, with a tentative D call TRBD1 (5 bases). The CDR3 covers 15 residues. Trimming took 4 bases from V and 1 from J, leaving 8 bases between them. Germline V CDR1 and CDR2: MGHDK, SYGVNS.